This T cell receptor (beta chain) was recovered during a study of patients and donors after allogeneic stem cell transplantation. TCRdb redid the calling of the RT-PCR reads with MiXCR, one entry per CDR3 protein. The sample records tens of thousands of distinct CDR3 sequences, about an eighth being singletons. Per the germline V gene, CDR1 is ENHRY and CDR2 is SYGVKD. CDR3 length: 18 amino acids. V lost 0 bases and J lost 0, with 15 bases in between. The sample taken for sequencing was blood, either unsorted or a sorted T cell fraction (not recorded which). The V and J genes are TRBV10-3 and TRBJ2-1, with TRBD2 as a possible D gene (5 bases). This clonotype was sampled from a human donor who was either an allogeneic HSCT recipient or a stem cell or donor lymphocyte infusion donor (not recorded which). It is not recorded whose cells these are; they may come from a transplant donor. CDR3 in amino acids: CAISESFDSASSYNEQFF. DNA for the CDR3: TGTGCCATCAGTGAGTCGTTCGATAGCGCTAGCTCCTACAATGAGCAGTTCTTC.